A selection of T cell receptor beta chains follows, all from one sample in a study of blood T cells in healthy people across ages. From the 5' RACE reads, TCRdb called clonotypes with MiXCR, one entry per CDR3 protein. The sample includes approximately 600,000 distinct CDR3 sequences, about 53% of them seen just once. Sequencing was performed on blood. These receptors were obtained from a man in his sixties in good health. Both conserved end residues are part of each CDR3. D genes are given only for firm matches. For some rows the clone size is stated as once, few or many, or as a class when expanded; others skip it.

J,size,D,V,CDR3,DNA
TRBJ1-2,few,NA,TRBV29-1,CSASGVLDYGYTF,TGCAGCGCCTCAGGGGTATTAGACTATGGCTACACCTTC
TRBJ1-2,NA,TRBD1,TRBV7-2,CASSLTGDRVLGGYTF,TGTGCCAGCAGCTTAACGGGGGACAGGGTGCTAGGTGGCTACACCTTC
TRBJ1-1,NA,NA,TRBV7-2,CASSPRVETEAFF,TGTGCCAGCAGCCCCCGAGTGGAGACTGAAGCTTTCTTT
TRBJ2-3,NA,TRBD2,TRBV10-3,CAISDPGTRGDTQYF,TGTGCCATCAGTGACCCCGGGACTAGAGGGGATACGCAGTATTTT
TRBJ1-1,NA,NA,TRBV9,CASSPTVGRATNTEAFF,TGTGCCAGCAGCCCGACTGTGGGACGGGCAACGAACACTGAAGCTTTCTTT
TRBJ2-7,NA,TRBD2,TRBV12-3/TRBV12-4,CASSLRSGGSSYEQYF,TGTGCCAGCAGTTTAAGGAGCGGGGGGAGCTCCTACGAGCAGTACTTC
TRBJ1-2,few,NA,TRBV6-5,CASAGRVEGYTF,TGTGCCAGCGCCGGCAGGGTTGAAGGCTACACCTTC
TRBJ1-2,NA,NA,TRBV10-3,CASGGQDKAFFGQGSGSYGYTF,NA
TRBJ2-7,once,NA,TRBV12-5,CASGFGVSYEQYF,TGTGCTAGTGGTTTCGGAGTCTCCTACGAGCAGTACTTC
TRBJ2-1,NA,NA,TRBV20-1,CSASDRPGDEQFF,TGCAGTGCTAGCGACAGACCTGGGGATGAGCAGTTCTTC
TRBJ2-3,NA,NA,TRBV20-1,CSAHGTPDYTDTQYF,TGCAGTGCCCACGGGACTCCTGACTACACAGATACGCAGTATTTT
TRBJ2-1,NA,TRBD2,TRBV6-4,CASSNQLLASGADNEQFF,TGTGCCAGCAGCAACCAATTACTGGCTAGCGGGGCTGACAATGAGCAGTTCTTC
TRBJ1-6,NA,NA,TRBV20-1,CSARPLGGTDSPLHF,TGCAGTGCTAGGCCCCTCGGGGGGACGGATTCACCCCTCCACTTT
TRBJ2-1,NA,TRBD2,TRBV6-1,CASKGLAGGDNEQFF,TGTGCCAGCAAGGGACTAGCGGGGGGGGACAATGAGCAGTTCTTC
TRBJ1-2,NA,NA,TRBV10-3,CAIRVQGEANYGYTF,TGTGCCATCCGGGTACAGGGAGAAGCTAACTATGGCTACACCTTC
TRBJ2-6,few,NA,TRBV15,CATSRDPVGGSGANVLTF,TGTGCCACCAGCAGAGATCCCGTTGGGGGGTCCGGGGCCAACGTCCTGACTTTC
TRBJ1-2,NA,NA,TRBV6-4,CASSDSGQRGYTF,TGTGCCAGCAGTGACTCAGGACAACGGGGCTACACCTTC
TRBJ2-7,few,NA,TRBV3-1,CASSQDPEYEQYF,TGTGCCAGCAGCCAAGATCCGGAATACGAGCAGTACTTC
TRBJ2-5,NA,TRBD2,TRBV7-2,CASSTSTSGVKQYF,TGTGCCAGCAGCACCTCGACTAGCGGGGTTAAGCAGTACTTC
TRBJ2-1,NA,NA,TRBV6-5,CASSYSIRGGSYNEQFF,TGTGCCAGCAGTTACTCGATCAGGGGGGGCTCCTACAATGAGCAGTTCTTC
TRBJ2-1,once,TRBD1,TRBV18,CASSPETGEVPEQFF,TGTGCCAGCTCACCGGAGACAGGGGAGGTACCTGAGCAGTTCTTC
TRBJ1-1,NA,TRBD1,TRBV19,CASSQGDPRAEAFF,TGTGCCAGTAGCCAGGGGGACCCCAGGGCTGAAGCTTTCTTT
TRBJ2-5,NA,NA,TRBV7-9,CASSWDLRGAQYF,TGTGCTAGCAGCTGGGACCTTAGGGGGGCCCAGTACTTC
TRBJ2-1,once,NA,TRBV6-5,CASSYSASSYNEQFF,TGTGCCAGCAGTTACTCGGCGTCCTCCTACAATGAGCAGTTCTTC
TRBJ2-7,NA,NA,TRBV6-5,CASSYFGYEQYF,TGTGCCAGCAGTTATTTTGGCTACGAGCAGTACTTC
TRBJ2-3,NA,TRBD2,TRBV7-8,CASSPGLAGGISSTDTQYF,TGTGCCAGCAGCCCTGGGCTAGCGGGGGGAATTTCTAGCACAGATACGCAGTATTTT
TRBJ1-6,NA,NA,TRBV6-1,CASSEGLASRPLHF,TGTGCCAGCAGTGAGGGCCTCGCTTCGAGACCCCTCCACTTT
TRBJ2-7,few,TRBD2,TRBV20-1,CSARDSGGPSEQYF,TGCAGTGCTAGAGATTCGGGGGGTCCTAGCGAGCAGTACTTC